The 14 T cell receptor beta chains given below trace back to one sample, sequenced in a study of blood T cell repertoires in COVID-19. Only in-frame clones appear in the TCRdb table, and some are missing; sequencing was by immunoSEQ multiplex PCR. The table lists 50,000 to 80,000 clones, 88% of them singletons, with 10% in the top ten. Sequenced input: PBMCs or T cells enriched from blood (not recorded which). These receptors all come from a woman aged 40 to 50 who had recovered from COVID-19.

The genes are TRBV6-5 and TRBJ1-1; 10 bases are shared with TRBD1. V was clipped by 8 bases and J by 3 bases; unmatched bases: 9. The CDR3 runs 15 residues. CDR1 is MNHEY and CDR2 is SVGAGI in the germline V gene. In DNA form, the CDR3 reads TGTGCCAGCTACGGGACAGGGGAATGGGACACTGAAGCTTTCTTT. Translation gives CASYGTGEWDTEAFF.

This clone was observed once. The chain has TRBV24-1 and TRBJ2-7; D possibly corresponds to TRBD1 (6 bases). This CDR3 spans 13 amino acids. Germline values: CDR1 KGHDR, CDR2 SFDVKD. The V end lost 11 bases, the J end lost 3 bases, and 16 bases lay between the germline ends. The chain's CDR3 is CAKLSRGCYEQYF. The CDR3 DNA reads as TGTGCCAAACTAAGCAGGGGTTGCTACGAGCAGTACTTC.

The V call is TRBV11-3, the J call TRBJ2-3; D is uncertain. Germline V gene sequence: CDR1 SGHNT, CDR2 YENEEA. The V end was cut by 0 bases, the J end by 8 bases, with 9 bases between. This CDR3 is built from 13 residues. The CDR3 is CASSLDLVGTQYF. The CDR3 DNA is TGTGCCAGCAGCTTAGATCTAGTCGGTACGCAGTATTTT.

The chain carries TRBV24-1 and TRBJ2-5; TRBD1 agrees at 7 bases. The CDR3 length is 14 residues. Trimming at V came to 3 bases and at J to 3 bases, leaving 3 bases not matched to a gene. Germline values: CDR1 KGHDR, CDR2 SFDVKD. The CDR3 spells CATSDLGTEETQYF. The CDR3 region has the DNA TGTGCCACCAGTGATCTAGGGACAGAAGAGACCCAGTACTTC.

J is TRBJ1-1 and V is TRBV10-3; D perhaps matches TRBD1 (5 bases). This CDR3 is built from 13 residues. Germline V gene lookup returns CDR1 ENHRY and CDR2 SYGVKD. Between the trimmed V and J ends, which lost 5 bases and 4 bases, there was a span of 11 bases. The CDR3 DNA sequence: TGTGCCATCAGTCTGGAGGGGCCCACTGAAGCTTTCTTT. Protein: CAISLEGPTEAFF.

V usage is TRBV7-9 and J usage is TRBJ1-3; 7 positions match TRBD1. Unmatched junction bases numbered 2, after V lost 3 bases and J lost 3 bases. The CDR3 is 14 residues long. CDR1 is SEHNR and CDR2 is FQNEAQ in the germline V gene (reference sequence). CDR3 residues: CASSLGTVGNTIYF. The CDR3 nucleotides are TGTGCCAGCAGCTTGGGGACAGTTGGAAACACCATATATTTT.

The rearrangement joins TRBV6-5 to TRBJ2-7; D might be TRBD2 (6 bases). Germline loops: CDR1 MNHEY, CDR2 SVGAGI. The CDR3 extends over 15 amino acids. V was cut by 2 bases and J by 4 bases, with 15 bases left in between. In DNA form, the CDR3 reads TGTGCCAGCAGTTACGTGGGGGGTACTCCTTACGAGCAGTACTTC. This gives the protein CASSYVGGTPYEQYF.

The genes are TRBV5-4 and TRBJ2-5, with TRBD2 matching over 10 bases. Germline CDR1 and CDR2: SGHNT and YYREEE (reference sequence). Unmatched junction bases numbered 6, after V lost 0 bases and J lost 4 bases. This CDR3 is built from 16 residues. CDR3: CASSLAPSGGGETQYF. Written as DNA, the CDR3 is TGTGCCAGCAGCTTGGCCCCTAGCGGGGGTGGAGAGACCCAGTACTTC.

This chain uses TRBV3-1 (or the pseudogene TRBV3-2) with TRBJ1-4; TRBD1 agrees at 7 bases. The trim removed 0 bases at V and 7 bases at J, leaving 5 bases unmatched. CDR1 and CDR2 (germline): LGHDT, YNNKEL (reference sequence). The CDR3 contains 15 residues. The CDR3 spells CASSQESGGSEKLFF. The CDR3 DNA reads TGTGCCAGCAGCCAAGAGTCAGGGGGGTCTGAAAAACTGTTTTTT.

This clone was seen a handful of times. V gene TRBV7-9 combines with J gene TRBJ1-5; 9 bases fit TRBD1. The CDR3 has 17 amino acids. J lost 4 bases, V lost 1 base, and 8 bases had no gene match. Germline CDR1 SEHNR, CDR2 FQNEAQ (reference sequence). The CDR3 sequence is CASSLEQGAVGNQPQHF. The DNA of the CDR3 is TGTGCCAGCAGCTTAGAACAGGGGGCGGTAGGGAATCAGCCCCAGCATTTT.

The chain combines TRBV6-5 with TRBJ2-3; no clear D gene. From germline, CDR1 is MNHEY and CDR2 SVGAGI. The CDR3 is 14 residues long. Trimming stripped 0 bases from V and 2 bases from J, with 6 bases between. CDR3 nucleotide sequence: TGTGCCAGCAGTTACTCGGCTGACACAGATACGCAGTATTTT. Translating it yields CASSYSADTDTQYF.

The V gene is TRBV3-1 (or the pseudogene TRBV3-2), the J gene TRBJ2-3, with D possibly being TRBD1 (6 bases). The length of the CDR3 is 14 residues. Trimming took 4 bases from V and 4 from J, leaving 12 bases between them. Germline values: CDR1 LGHDT, CDR2 YNNKEL (reference sequence). The CDR3 coding sequence is TGTGCCAGCAGCCGCCGAACAGGGTCAGATACGCAGTATTTT. It translates to CASSRRTGSDTQYF.

The CDR3 sequence is CASSPQRGRLNYGYTF. The DNA for the CDR3 is TGTGCCAGCTCACCACAGCGGGGGAGATTAAACTATGGCTACACCTTC. The chain employs TRBV18 and TRBJ1-2, with D perhaps matching TRBD1 (5 bases). V lost 1 base to trimming and J lost 2 bases, with 14 bases between them. This CDR3 has 16 residues. The germline CDR1 and CDR2 sequences are KGHSH and LQKENI. The variable domain in full, with the rest retrieved from reference TRBV18 and TRBJ1-2, is NAGVMQNPRHLVRRRGQEARLRCSPMKGHSHVYWYRQLPEEGLKFMVYLQKENIIDESGMPKERFSAEFPKEGPSILRIQQVVRGDSAAYFCASSPQRGRLNYGYTFGSGTRLTVV.

This clone occurred a few times. V is TRBV7-3 and J is TRBJ2-3; D unresolved. Trimming removed 1 base at V and 4 bases at J, with 9 bases between. This CDR3 is built from 14 residues. The germline V gene has CDR1 SGHTA and CDR2 FQGTGA. Written as DNA, the CDR3 is TGTGCCAGCAGCTTAATCTCCCCCCCAGATACGCAGTATTTT. Its translation is CASSLISPPDTQYF.